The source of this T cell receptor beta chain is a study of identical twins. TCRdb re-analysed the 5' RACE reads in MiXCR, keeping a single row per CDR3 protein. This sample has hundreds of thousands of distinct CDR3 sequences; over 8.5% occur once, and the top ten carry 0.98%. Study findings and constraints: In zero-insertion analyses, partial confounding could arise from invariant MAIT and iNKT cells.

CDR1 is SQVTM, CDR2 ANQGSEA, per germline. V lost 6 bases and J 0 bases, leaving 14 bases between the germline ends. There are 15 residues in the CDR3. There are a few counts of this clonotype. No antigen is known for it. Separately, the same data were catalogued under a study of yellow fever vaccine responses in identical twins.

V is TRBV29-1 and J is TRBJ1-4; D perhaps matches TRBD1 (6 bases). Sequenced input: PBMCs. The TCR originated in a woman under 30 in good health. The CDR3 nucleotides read TGCAGCGTGGGGACAAACAGCCCAACTAATGAAAAACTGTTTTTT. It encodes CSVGTNSPTNEKLFF.